This T cell receptor beta chain emerged from a study of blood T cell repertoires in COVID-19. Across the whole study: Spain, Italy and the United States supplied samples that represented acute and convalescent COVID-19.

Generated by immunoSEQ multiplex PCR, the TCRdb table keeps only in-frame clones and is missing some. The table includes around 50,000 clones, 84% detected once. The CDR3 runs to 15 residues. CDR1 is SGHNT, CDR2 YENEEA, per germline. Trimming removed 5 bases from V and 0 bases from J, with 13 bases in between. The receptor was derived from a human donor in a cohort sampled during active COVID-19. The V gene is TRBV11-3, the J gene TRBJ1-1, with D uncertain. What was sequenced was peripheral blood. CDR3 nucleotides: TGTGCCAGCAGCGCAACACAGTCTCTGAACACTGAAGCTTTCTTT. It is translated as CASSATQSLNTEAFF.